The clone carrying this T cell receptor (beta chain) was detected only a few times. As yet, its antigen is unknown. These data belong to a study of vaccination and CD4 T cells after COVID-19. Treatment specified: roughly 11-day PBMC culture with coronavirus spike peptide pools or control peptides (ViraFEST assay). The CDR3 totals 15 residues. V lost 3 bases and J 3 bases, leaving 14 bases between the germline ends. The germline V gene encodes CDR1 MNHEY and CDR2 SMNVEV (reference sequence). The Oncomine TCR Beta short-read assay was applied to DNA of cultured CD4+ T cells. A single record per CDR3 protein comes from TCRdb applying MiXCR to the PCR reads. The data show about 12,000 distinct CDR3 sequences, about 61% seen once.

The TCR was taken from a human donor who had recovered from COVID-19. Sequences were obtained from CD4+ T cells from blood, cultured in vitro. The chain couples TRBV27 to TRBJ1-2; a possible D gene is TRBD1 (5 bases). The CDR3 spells CASSFRRPGYYGYTF. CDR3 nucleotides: TGTGCCAGCAGTTTTAGACGTCCAGGGTACTATGGCTACACCTTC.